This TCR beta chain was documented in a study of blood T cell repertoires in COVID-19. The CDR3 runs to 15 residues. With 2 bases removed from V and 1 base from J, the gap between germline ends came to 11 bases. Germline values: CDR1 MNHEY, CDR2 SVGEGT. Authors' analysis steps: From reference gene primer amplification, estimates of nucleated cell counts were derived. The data were produced by immunoSEQ multiplex PCR, yet TCRdb's version contains in-frame clones alone and is incomplete. Clone size and V and J calls were adopted from that table, with D and trimming inferred from the DNA. The sample lists roughly 150,000 clones; about nine tenths were seen once. Clinical history as reported by participants underpinned cohort assignment.

V usage is TRBV6-2 or TRBV6-3 and J usage is TRBJ1-1; D might be TRBD1 (6 bases). The sequence came from a woman between 40 and 55 years old who had been exposed to COVID-19. Sequencing was carried out using PBMCs or T cells enriched from blood (not recorded which). The CDR3 DNA sequence: TGTGCCAGCAGTTACCCCCAGACAGGGAACACTGAAGCTTTCTTT. Translated, it gives CASSYPQTGNTEAFF.